The following is a T cell receptor (beta chain) sequence with its context. This sample was included in a study of cytomegalovirus exposure and HLA in healthy donors. Amplification used 60 Vbeta primers and 13 Jbeta primers. Profiling relied on immunoSEQ multiplex PCR, and the TCRdb table lists in-frame clones only, not all of them. The sample table includes roughly 120,000 clones. Unmatched junction bases numbered 6, after V lost 5 bases and J lost 2 bases. The germline V gene encodes CDR1 SGHTA and CDR2 FQGTGA. This CDR3 has 14 residues. This clonotype was obtained from a man aged 25 to 45 in good health and CMV-seronegative. The chain has TRBV7-3 and TRBJ2-7; 7 nucleotides agree with TRBD1. Sequenced: PBMCs. The CDR3 spells CASSLRDRTYEQYF. In DNA, the CDR3 is TGTGCCAGCAGCCTCCGGGACAGAACCTACGAGCAGTACTTC.